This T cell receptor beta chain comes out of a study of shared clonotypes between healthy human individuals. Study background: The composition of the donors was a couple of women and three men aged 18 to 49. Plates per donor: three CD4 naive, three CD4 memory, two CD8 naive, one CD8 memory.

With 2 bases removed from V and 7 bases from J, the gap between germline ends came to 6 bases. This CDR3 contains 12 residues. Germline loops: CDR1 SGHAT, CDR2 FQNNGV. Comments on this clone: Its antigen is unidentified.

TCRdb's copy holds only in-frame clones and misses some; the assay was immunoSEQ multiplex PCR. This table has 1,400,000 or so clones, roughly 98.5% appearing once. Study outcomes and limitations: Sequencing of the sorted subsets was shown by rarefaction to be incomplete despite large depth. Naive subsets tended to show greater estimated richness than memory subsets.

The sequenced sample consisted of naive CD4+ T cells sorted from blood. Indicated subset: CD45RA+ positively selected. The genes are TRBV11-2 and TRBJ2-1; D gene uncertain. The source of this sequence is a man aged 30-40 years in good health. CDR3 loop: CASSLSGNEQFF. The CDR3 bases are TGTGCCAGCAGCTTATCTGGAAATGAGCAGTTCTTC. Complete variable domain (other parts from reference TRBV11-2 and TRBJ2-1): EAGVAQSPRYKIIEKRQSVAFWCNPISGHATLYWYQQILGQGPKLLIQFQNNGVVDDSQLPKDRFSAERLKGVDSTLKIQPAKLEDSAVYLCASSLSGNEQFFGPGTRLTVL.